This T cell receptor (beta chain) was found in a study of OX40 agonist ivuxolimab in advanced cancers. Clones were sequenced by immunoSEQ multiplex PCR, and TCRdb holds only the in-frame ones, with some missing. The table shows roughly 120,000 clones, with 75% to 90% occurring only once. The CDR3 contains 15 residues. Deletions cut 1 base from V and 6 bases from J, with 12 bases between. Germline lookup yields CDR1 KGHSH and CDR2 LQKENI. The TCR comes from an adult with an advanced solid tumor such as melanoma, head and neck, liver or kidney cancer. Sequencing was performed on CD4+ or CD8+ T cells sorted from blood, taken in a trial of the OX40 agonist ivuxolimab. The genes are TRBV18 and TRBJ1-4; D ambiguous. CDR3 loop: CASSPQGGRDEKLFF. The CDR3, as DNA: TGTGCCAGCTCACCACAGGGAGGCCGGGATGAAAAACTGTTTTTT.